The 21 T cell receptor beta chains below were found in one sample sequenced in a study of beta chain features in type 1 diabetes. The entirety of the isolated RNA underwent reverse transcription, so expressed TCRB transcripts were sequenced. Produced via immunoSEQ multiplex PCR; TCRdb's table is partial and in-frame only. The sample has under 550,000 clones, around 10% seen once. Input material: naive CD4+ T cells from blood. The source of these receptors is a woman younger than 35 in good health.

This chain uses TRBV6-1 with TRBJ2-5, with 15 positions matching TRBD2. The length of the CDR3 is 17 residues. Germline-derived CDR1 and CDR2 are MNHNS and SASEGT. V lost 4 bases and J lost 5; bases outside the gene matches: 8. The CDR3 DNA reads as TGTGCCAGCAGTGGTCGGACTAGCGGGAGGGCCATGGAGACCCAGTACTTC. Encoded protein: CASSGRTSGRAMETQYF.

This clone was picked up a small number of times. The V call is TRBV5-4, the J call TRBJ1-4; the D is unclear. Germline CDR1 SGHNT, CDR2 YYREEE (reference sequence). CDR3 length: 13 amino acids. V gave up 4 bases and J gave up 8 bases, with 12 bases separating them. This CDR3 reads CASSPANGEKLFF. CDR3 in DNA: TGTGCCAGCAGCCCGGCAAACGGGGAAAAACTGTTTTTT.

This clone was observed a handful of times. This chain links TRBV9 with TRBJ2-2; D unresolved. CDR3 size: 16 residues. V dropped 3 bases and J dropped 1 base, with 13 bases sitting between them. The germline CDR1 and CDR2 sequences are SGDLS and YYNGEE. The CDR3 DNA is TGTGCCAGCAGCGCCCTCGGGCGCATGAACACCGGGGAGCTGTTTTTT. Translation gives CASSALGRMNTGELFF.

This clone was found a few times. CDR3 sequence reads: CASDYEQYV. The CDR3 DNA sequence: TGTGCCAGCGACTACGAGCAGTACGTC. The V and J genes are TRBV27 and TRBJ2-7; no clear D. The CDR3 extends over 9 amino acids. Trimming stripped 8 bases from V and 3 bases from J, with 2 bases between. Per germline, CDR1 MNHEY and CDR2 SMNVEV (reference sequence).

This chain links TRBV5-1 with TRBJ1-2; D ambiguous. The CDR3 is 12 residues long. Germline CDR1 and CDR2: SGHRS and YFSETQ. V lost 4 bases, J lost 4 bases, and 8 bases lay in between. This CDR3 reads CASSVDGYGYTF. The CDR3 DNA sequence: TGCGCCAGCAGCGTCGACGGCTATGGCTACACCTTC.

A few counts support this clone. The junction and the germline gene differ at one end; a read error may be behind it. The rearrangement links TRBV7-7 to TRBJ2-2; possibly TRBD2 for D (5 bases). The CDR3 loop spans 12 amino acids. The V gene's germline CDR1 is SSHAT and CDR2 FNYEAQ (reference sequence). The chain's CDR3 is CASSLALGELFF. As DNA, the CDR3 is TGTGCTAGCAGCTTAGCGCTCGGGGAGCTGTTTTTT.

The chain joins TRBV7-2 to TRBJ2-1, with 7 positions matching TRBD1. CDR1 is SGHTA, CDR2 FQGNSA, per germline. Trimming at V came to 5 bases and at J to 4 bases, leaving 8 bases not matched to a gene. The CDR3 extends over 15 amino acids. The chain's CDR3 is CASSTDRAAYNEQFF. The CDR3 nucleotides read TGTGCCAGCAGCACAGACAGGGCCGCTTACAATGAGCAGTTCTTC.

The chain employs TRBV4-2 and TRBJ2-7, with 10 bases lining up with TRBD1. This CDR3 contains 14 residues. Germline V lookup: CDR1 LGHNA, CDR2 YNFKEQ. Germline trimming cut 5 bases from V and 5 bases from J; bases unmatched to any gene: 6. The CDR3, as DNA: TGTGCCAGCAGCTTCTCCGGGACAGGGGACGAGCAGTACGTC. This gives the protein CASSFSGTGDEQYV.

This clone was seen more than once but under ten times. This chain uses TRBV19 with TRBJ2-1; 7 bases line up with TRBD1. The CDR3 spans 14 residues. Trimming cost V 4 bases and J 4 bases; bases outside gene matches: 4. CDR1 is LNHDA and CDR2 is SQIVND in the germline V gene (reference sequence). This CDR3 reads CASSKGTAYNEQFF. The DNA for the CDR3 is TGTGCCAGTAGTAAAGGGACAGCGTACAATGAGCAGTTCTTC.

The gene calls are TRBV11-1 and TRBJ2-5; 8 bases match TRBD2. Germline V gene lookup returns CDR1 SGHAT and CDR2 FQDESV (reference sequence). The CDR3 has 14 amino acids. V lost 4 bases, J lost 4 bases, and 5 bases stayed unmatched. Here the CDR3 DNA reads TGTGCCAGCAGCTCCGGCGGGGGGCCAGAGACCCAGTACTTC. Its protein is CASSSGGGPETQYF.

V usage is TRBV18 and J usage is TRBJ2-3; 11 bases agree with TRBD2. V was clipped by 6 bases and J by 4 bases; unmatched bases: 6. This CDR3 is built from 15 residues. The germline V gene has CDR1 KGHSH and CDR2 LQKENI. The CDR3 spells CASSELAGVSDTQYF. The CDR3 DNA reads TGTGCCAGCTCTGAACTAGCGGGAGTTTCAGATACGCAGTATTTT.

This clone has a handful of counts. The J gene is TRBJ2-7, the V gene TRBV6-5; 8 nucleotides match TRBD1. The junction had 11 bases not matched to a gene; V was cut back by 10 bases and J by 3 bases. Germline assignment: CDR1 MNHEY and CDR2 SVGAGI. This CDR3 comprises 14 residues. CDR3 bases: TGTGCCAACGATACCGGGACAGGAAACTACGAGCAGTACGTC. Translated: CANDTGTGNYEQYV.

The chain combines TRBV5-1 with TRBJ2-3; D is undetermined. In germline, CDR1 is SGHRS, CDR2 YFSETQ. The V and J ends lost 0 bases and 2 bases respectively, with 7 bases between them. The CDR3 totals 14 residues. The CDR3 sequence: CASSLDQATDTQYF. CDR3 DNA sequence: TGCGCCAGCAGCTTGGATCAGGCCACAGATACGCAGTATTTT.

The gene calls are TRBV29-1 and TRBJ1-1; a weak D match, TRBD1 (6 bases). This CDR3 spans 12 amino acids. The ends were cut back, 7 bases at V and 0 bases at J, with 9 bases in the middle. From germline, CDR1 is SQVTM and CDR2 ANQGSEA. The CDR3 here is CSAGQLNTEAFF. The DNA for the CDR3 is TGCAGCGCTGGACAGCTGAACACTGAAGCTTTCTTT.

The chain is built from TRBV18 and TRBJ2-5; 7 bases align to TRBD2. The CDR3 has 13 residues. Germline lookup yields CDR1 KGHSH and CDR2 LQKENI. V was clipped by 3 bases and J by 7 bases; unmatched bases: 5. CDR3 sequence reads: CASSPQGEGTQYF. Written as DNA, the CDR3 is TGTGCCAGCTCACCGCAAGGGGAGGGGACCCAGTACTTC.

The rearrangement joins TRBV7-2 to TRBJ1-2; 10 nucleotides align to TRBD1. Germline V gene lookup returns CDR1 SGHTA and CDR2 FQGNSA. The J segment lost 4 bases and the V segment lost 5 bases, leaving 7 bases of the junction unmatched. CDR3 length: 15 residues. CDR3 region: CASSHGQGVGYGYTF. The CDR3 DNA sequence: TGTGCCAGCAGCCACGGACAGGGGGTTGGCTATGGCTACACCTTC.

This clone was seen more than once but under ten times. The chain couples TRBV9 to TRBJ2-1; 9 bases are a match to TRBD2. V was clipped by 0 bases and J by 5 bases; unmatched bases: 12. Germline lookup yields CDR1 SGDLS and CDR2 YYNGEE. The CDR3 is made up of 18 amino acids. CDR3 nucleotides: TGTGCCAGCAGCGTAGGAAAAGTAAGCGGGAGGCGGGACAATGAGCAGTTCTTC. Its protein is CASSVGKVSGRRDNEQFF.

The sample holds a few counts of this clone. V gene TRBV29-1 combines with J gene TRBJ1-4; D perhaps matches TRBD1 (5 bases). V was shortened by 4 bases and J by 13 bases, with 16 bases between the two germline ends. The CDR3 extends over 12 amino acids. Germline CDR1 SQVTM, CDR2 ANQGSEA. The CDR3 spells CSVGQGLVVLFF. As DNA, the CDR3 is TGCAGCGTTGGGCAGGGACTCGTAGTACTGTTTTTT.

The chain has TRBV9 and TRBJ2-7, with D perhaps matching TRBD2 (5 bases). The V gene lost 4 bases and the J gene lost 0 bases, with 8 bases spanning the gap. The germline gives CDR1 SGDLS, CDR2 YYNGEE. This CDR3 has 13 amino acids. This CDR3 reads CASSTGLSYEQYF. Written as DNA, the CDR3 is TGTGCCAGCAGCACCGGACTCTCCTACGAGCAGTACTTC.

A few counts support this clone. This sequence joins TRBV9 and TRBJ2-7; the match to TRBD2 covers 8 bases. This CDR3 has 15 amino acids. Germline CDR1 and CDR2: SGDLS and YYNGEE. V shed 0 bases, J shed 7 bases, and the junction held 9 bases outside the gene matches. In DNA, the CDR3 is TGTGCCAGCAGCGTAGTAGACGGAGCGGGAGAGGAGCAGTACTTC. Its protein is CASSVVDGAGEEQYF.

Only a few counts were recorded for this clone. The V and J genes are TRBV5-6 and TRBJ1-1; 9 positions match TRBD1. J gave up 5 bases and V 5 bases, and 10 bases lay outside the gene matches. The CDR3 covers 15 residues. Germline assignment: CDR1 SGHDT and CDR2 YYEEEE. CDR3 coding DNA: TGTGCCAGCAGTATCGTGGGACAGGGATTTACTGAAGCTTTCTTT. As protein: CASSIVGQGFTEAFF.